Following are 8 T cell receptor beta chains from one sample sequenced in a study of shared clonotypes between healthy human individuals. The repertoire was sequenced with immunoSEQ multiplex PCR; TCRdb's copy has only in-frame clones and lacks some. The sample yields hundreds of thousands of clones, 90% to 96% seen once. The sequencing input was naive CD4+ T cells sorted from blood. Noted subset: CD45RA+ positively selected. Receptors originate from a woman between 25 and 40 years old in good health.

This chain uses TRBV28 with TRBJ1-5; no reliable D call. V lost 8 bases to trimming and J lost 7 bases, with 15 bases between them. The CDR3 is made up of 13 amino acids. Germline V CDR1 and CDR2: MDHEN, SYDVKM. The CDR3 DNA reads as TGTGCCAGCCGGGTGTCTAGTCCCCAGCCCCAGCATTTT. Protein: CASRVSSPQPQHF.

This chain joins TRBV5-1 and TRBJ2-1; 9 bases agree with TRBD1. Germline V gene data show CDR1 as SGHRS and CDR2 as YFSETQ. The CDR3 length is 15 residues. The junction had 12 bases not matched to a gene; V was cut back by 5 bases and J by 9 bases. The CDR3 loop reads CASSPRTGDRGEQFF. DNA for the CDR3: TGCGCCAGCAGTCCCAGGACAGGGGACCGGGGTGAGCAGTTCTTC.

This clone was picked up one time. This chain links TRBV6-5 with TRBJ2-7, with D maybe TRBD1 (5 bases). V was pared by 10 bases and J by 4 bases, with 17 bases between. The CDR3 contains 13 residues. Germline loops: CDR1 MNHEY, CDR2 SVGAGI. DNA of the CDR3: TGTGCCACCACCTCGAGTCAGGGATACGAGCAGTACTTC. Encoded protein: CATTSSQGYEQYF.

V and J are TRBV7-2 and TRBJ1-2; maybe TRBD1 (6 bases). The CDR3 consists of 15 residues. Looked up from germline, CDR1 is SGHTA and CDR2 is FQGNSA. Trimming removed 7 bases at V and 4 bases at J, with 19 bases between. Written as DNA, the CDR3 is TGTGCCAGCAACCCCGCGGGCGGACAGAGCTATGGCTACACCTTC. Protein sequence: CASNPAGGQSYGYTF.

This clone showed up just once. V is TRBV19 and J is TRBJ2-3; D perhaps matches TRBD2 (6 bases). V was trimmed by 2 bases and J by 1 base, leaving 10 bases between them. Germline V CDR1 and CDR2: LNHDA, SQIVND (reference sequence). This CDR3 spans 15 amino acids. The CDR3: CASSISGGGTDTQYF. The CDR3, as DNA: TGTGCCAGTAGTATATCCGGGGGTGGCACAGATACGCAGTATTTT.

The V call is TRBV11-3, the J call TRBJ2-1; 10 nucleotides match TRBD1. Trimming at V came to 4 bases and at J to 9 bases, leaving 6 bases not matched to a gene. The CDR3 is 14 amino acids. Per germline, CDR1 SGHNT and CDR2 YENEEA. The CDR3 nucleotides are TGTGCCAGCAGCTCCGGGACAGGGGTCACTGAGCAGTTCTTC. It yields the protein CASSSGTGVTEQFF.

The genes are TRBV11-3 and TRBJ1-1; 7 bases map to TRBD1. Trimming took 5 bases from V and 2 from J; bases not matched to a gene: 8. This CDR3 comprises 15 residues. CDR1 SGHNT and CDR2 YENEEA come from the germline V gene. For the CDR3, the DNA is TGTGCCAGCAGCCCCGGGACAGCGTCAAACACTGAAGCTTTCTTT. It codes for CASSPGTASNTEAFF.

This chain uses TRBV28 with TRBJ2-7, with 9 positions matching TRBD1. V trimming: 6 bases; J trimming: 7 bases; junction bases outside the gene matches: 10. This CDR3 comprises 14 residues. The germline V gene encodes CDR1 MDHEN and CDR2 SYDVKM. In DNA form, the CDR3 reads TGTGCCAGCAGAAGATCCGGGACAGGGAGAGAGCAGTACTTC. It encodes CASRRSGTGREQYF.